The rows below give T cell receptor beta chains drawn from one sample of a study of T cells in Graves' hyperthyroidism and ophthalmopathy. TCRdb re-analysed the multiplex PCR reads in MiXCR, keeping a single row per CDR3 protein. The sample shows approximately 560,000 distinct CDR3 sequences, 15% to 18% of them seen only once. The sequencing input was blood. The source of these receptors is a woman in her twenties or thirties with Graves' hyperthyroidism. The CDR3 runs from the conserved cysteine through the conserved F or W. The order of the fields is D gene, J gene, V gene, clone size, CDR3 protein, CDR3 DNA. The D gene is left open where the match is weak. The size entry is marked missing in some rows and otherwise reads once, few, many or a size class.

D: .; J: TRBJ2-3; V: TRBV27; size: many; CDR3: CASSFIAGRTDTQYF; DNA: TGTGCCAGCAGTTTCATCGCGGGTCGCACAGATACGCAGTATTTT
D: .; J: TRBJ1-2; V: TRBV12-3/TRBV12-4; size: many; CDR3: CASRAQRYGYTF; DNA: TGTGCCAGCAGGGCTCAGAGATATGGCTACACCTTC
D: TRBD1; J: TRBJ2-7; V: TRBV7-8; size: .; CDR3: CASSPGPGQGAYEQYF; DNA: TGTGCCAGCAGCCCCGGTCCGGGACAGGGGGCTTACGAGCAGTACTTC
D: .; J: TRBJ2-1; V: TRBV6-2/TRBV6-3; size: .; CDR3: CASSYGYEQFF; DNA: TGTGCCAGCAGTTACGGATACGAGCAGTTCTTC
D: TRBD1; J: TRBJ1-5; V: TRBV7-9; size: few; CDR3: CASSPWTGEKNQPQHF; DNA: TGTGCCAGTAGCCCTTGGACAGGGGAAAAGAATCAGCCCCAGCATTTT
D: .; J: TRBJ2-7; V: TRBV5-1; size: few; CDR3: CASSPLLGTEQYF; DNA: TGCGCCAGCAGCCCCTTGCTAGGGACCGAGCAGTACTTC
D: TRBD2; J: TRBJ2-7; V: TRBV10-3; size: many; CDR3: CAISGGTSDSYEQYF; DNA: TGTGCCATCAGCGGCGGGACTAGCGACTCCTACGAGCAGTACTTC
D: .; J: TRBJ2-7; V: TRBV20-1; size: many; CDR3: CSARGSSLSYEQYF; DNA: TGCAGTGCTAGAGGGTCTAGCCTCTCCTACGAGCAGTACTTC
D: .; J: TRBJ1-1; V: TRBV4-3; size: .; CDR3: CASSQDRPRVVLLNTEAFF; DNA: TGCGCCAGCAGCCAAGATCGGCCCCGCGTAGTACTCCTAAACACTGAAGCTTTCTTT
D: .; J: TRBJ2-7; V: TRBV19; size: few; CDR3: CATPRVAGHLGEQYF; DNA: TGTGCCACCCCCCGGGTTGCCGGCCACCTGGGCGAGCAGTACTTC
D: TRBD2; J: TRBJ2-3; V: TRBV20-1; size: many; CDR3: CSARDRGASGFGGTQYF; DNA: TGCAGTGCTAGAGATCGTGGGGCTAGCGGGTTCGGGGGTACGCAGTATTTT
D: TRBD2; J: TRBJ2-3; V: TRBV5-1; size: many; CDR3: CASSPLAKGTDTQYF; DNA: TGCGCCAGCAGCCCACTAGCGAAAGGCACAGATACGCAGTATTTT
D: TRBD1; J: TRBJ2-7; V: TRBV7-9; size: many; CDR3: CASSLARGQENYEQYF; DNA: TGTGCCAGCAGCTTAGCTAGGGGACAGGAAAACTACGAGCAGTACTTC
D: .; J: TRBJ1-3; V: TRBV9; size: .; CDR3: CASSVGDTIYF; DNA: TGTGCCAGCAGCGTTGGGGACACCATATATTTT
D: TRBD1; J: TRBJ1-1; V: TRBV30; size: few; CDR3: CAWDQGGTEAFF; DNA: TGTGCCTGGGACCAGGGGGGCACTGAAGCTTTCTTT
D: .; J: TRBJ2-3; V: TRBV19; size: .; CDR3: CASSIYFGSTDTQYF; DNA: TGTGCCAGTAGTATCTACTTCGGGAGCACAGATACGCAGTATTTT
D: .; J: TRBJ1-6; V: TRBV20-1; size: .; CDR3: CSARDFEKLNSPLHF; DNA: TGCAGTGCTAGAGATTTTGAGAAATTGAATTCACCCCTCCACTTT
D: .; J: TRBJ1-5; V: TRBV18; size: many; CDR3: CASSLQERNQPQHF; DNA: TGTGCCAGCTCACTTCAGGAGCGCAATCAGCCCCAGCATTTT
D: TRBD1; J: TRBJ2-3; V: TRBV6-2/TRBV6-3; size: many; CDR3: CATDTSPWTGSTDTQYF; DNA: TGTGCCACCGATACGAGTCCGTGGACAGGGAGCACAGATACGCAGTATTTT
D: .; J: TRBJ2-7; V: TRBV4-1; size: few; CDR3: CASSQVRIQTGSDYEQYF; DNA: TGCGCCAGCAGCCAAGTTCGCATACAGACCGGGAGCGACTACGAGCAGTACTTC
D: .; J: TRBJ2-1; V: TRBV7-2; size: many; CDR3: CASSLAGGPEFYEQFF; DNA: TGTGCCAGCAGCTTAGCGGGAGGCCCAGAGTTTTATGAGCAGTTCTTC
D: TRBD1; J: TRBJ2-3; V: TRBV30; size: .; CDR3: CAWSVGNRGLETQYF; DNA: TGTGCCTGGAGTGTGGGGAACAGGGGGCTGGAGACGCAGTATTTT
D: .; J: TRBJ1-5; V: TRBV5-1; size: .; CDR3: CASSFTTGGDQPQHF; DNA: TGCGCCAGCAGCTTCACGACAGGAGGAGATCAGCCCCAGCATTTT
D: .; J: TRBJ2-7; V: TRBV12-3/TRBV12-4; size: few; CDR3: CASSTGYYEQYF; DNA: TGTGCCAGCAGTACAGGGTACTACGAGCAGTACTTC
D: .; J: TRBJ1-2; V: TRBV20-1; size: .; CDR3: CSARDPGTGGYTF; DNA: TGCAGTGCTAGAGATCCAGGAACGGGTGGCTACACCTTC
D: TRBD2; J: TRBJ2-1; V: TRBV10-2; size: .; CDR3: CASRGLVGIYEQFF; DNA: TGCGCCAGCAGGGGACTAGTAGGCATCTATGAGCAGTTCTTC
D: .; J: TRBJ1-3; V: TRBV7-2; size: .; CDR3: CASIASSGNTIYF; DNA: TGTGCCAGCATTGCGAGCTCTGGAAACACCATATATTTT
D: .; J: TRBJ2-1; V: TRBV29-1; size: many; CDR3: CSVGRSSYNEQFF; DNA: TGCAGCGTTGGGAGGAGCTCCTACAATGAGCAGTTCTTC
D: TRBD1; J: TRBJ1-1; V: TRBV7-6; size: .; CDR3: CASSAQGAVNTEAFF; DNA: TGTGCCAGCAGCGCACAGGGGGCGGTGAACACTGAAGCTTTCTTT
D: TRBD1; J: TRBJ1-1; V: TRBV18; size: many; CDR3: CASSPREQGDTEAFF; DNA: TGTGCCAGCTCACCCCGGGAACAGGGGGACACTGAAGCTTTCTTT
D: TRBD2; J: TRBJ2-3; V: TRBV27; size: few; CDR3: CASSPLLAGGRTDTQYF; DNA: TGTGCCAGCAGTCCTCTATTAGCGGGAGGTCGGACAGATACGCAGTATTTT
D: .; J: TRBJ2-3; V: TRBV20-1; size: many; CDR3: CSASGTAKLDTQYF; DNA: TGCAGTGCAAGCGGGACAGCAAAGTTAGATACGCAGTATTTT
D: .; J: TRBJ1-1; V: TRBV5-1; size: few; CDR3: CASSSTLAGPDTEAFF; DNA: TGCGCCAGCAGCTCGACTTTGGCAGGTCCGGACACTGAAGCTTTCTTT
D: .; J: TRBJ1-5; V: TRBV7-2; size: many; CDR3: CASSLAGLPGGNQPQHF; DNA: TGTGCCAGCAGCTTAGCTGGCCTCCCAGGAGGCAATCAGCCCCAGCATTTT
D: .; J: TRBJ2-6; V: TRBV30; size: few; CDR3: CAWSVRRGPGANVLTF; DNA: TGTGCCTGGAGTGTACGGAGGGGACCAGGGGCCAACGTCCTGACTTTC
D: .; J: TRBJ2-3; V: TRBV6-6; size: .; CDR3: CASSYSPDETSTDTQYF; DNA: TGTGCCAGCAGTTACTCGCCCGACGAAACTAGCACAGATACGCAGTATTTT
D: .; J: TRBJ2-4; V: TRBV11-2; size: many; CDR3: CASSLVSGLAKNIQYF; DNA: TGTGCCAGCAGCTTAGTTTCGGGGCTAGCCAAAAACATTCAGTACTTC
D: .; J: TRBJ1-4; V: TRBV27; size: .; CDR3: CASSGIPSPNSEKLFF; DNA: TGTGCCAGCAGTGGAATTCCGAGCCCTAATTCCGAAAAACTGTTTTTT
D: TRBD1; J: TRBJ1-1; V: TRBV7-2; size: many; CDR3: CASSTGTGGSRWSEAFF; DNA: TGTGCCAGCAGCACTGGGACAGGGGGCTCTCGTTGGTCTGAAGCTTTCTTT
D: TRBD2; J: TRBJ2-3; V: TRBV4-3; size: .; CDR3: CASSQAPQGEREGGTQYF; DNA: TGCGCCAGCAGCCAAGCCCCCCAGGGCGAGCGGGAGGGCGGTACGCAGTATTTT
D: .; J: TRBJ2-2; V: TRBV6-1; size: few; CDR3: CASSEAIGGTGELFF; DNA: TGTGCCAGCAGTGAAGCAATAGGGGGCACCGGGGAGCTGTTTTTT
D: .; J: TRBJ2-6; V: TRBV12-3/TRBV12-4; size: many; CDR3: CASTAKWAEGFSGANVLTF; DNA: TGTGCCAGCACTGCCAAATGGGCGGAGGGGTTCTCTGGGGCCAACGTCCTGACTTTC
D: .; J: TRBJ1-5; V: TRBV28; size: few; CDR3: CASSLVGYQPQHF; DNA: TGTGCCAGCAGTTTAGTGGGCTATCAGCCCCAGCATTTT
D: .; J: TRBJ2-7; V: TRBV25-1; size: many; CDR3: CASSPLPGTPGYEQYF; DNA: TGTGCCAGCAGTCCGTTGCCGGGGACACCCGGATACGAGCAGTACTTC
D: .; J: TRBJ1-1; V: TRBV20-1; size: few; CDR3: CSASLDAEAFF; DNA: TGCAGTGCTAGTCTGGACGCTGAAGCTTTCTTT
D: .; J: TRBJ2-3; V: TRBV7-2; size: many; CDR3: CASSLSYSRDSTSQGTQYF; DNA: TGTGCCAGCAGCTTAAGTTATTCGAGGGATTCAACCTCTCAGGGTACGCAGTATTTT
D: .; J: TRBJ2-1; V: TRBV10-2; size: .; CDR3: CASLLYGASSYNEQFF; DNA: TGCGCCAGCCTCCTTTATGGGGCGAGCTCCTACAATGAGCAGTTCTTC
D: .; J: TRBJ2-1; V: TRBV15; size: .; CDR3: CATSRDGFGTLTAPFGEQFF; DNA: TGTGCCACCAGCAGAGATGGCTTTGGGACGTTGACAGCCCCCTTCGGGGAGCAGTTCTTC
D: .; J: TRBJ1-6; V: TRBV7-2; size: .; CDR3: CASREGPLPALHF; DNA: TGTGCCAGCAGGGAAGGACCCCTCCCGGCCCTCCACTTT
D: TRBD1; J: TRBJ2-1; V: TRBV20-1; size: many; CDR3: CSARPGQGSGNEQFF; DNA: TGCAGTGCTAGACCGGGACAGGGAAGTGGTAATGAGCAGTTCTTC
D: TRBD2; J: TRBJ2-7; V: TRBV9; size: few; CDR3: CASRAGLANEQYF; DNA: TGTGCCAGCAGAGCGGGACTAGCTAACGAGCAGTACTTC
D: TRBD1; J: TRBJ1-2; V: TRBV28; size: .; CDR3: CASTRDRVGGYTF; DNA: TGTGCCAGCACCAGGGACAGGGTTGGAGGCTACACCTTC
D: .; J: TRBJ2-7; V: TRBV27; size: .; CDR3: CASSPRPASYEQYF; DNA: TGTGCCAGCAGTCCCCGACCGGCCAGTTACGAGCAGTACTTC